This T cell receptor (beta chain) was identified in a study of cytomegalovirus exposure and HLA in healthy donors. Notes on the study in general: A few CMV-associated chains were confirmed in vitro to be specific for CMV antigens.

It was with 60 Vbeta and 13 Jbeta primers that the PCR ran. Profiling relied on immunoSEQ multiplex PCR, and the TCRdb table lists in-frame clones only, not all of them. The sample holds 130,000 or so clones, 75% to 80% seen once. As regards this clone: Its antigen is as yet unknown.

The germline V gene has CDR1 LNHDA and CDR2 SQIVND (reference sequence). The germline V and J ends were trimmed by 4 bases and 6 bases, with 30 bases remaining between them. The CDR3 is 19 residues long. This sequence joins TRBV19 and TRBJ1-2; D is perhaps TRBD1 (6 bases). Sequenced sample: PBMCs. The sequence was obtained from a female donor in good health and CMV-seronegative. As DNA, the CDR3 is TGTGCCAGTAGTACTAGCCATCTTAACACACAGGGCCAGCCGCATGGCTACACCTTC. It encodes CASSTSHLNTQGQPHGYTF.